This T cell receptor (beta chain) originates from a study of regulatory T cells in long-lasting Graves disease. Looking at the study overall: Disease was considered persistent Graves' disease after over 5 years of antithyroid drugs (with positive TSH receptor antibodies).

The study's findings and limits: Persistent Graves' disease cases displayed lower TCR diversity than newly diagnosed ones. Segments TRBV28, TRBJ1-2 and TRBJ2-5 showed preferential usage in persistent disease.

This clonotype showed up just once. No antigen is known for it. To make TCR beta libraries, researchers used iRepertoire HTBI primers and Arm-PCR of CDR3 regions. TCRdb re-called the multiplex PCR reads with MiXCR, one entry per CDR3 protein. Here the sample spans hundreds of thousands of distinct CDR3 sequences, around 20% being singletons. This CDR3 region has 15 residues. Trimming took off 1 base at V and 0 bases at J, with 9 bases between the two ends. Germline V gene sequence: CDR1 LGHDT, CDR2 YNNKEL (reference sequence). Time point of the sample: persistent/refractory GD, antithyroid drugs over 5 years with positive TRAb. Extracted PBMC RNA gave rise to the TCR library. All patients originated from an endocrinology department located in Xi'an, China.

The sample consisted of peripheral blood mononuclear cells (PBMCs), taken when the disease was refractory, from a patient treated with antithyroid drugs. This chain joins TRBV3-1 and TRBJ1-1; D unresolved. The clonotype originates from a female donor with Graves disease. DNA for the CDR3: TGTGCCAGCAGCCAAGGTCCGAAGATGAACACTGAAGCTTTCTTT. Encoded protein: CASSQGPKMNTEAFF.